This TCR beta chain is from a study of a mutant IDH1 vaccine in newly diagnosed glioma. Study as a whole: Beforehand, treatment had been radiotherapy, temozolomide, or both; the majority received both. Study-wide results and limits: Changes in top peripheral clonotypes did not appear linked to pseudoprogression.

TCRdb's table, derived via immunoSEQ multiplex PCR, lists solely in-frame clones and lacks some. The sample holds fewer than 65,000 clones, about three quarters seen once. Points on this clone: Its antigen is still unknown.

Indicated time point: baseline, week 1 (first vaccination visit). Documented treatment: pre-vaccination baseline after standard-of-care therapy. Astrocytomas found in donors were new, WHO grade 3 or 4, IDH1-mutant and ATRX-lost. The CDR3 loop spans 14 amino acids. Trimming pared 5 bases from V and 4 bases from J, leaving 12 bases between. Per the germline V gene, CDR1 is SGHTS and CDR2 is YDEGEE. The gene calls are TRBV5-8 and TRBJ2-2; D gene unclear. The sample in question was PBMCs, obtained from a glioma patient treated with radiotherapy, temozolomide or both. The sequence was collected from a woman between 35 and 50 years old with glioma. The CDR3 DNA follows: TGTGCCAGCAGGAACAGTATATCCACCGGGGAGCTGTTTTTT. The encoded protein is CASRNSISTGELFF.